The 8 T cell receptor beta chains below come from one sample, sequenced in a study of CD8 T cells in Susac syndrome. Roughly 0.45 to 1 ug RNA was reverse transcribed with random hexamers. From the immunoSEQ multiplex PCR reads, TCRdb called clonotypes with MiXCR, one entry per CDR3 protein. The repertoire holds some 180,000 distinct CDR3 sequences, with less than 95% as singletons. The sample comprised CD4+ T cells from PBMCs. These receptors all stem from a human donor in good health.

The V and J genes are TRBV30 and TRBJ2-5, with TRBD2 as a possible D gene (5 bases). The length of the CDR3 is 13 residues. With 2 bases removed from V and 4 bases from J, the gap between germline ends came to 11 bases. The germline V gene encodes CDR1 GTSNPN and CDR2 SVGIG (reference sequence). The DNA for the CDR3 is TGTGCCTGGAGTACCCCGGGAAGAGAGACCCAGTACTTC. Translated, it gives CAWSTPGRETQYF.

DNA for the CDR3: TGTGCCAGCAGTTACTCGCCAGGACCCTACCGAGGGGACGAGCAGTACTTC. It encodes CASSYSPGPYRGDEQYF. The chain recombines TRBV6-5 with TRBJ2-7; the D gene could be TRBD1 or TRBD2 (5 bases each). V lost 0 bases to trimming and J lost 5 bases, with 20 bases between them. Per germline, CDR1 MNHEY and CDR2 SVGAGI. The CDR3 contains 17 residues.

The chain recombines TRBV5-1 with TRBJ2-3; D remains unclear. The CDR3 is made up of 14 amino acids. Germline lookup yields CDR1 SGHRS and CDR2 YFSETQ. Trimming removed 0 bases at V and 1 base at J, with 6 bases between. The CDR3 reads CASSLVGRTDTQYF. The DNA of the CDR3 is TGCGCCAGCAGCTTGGTCGGTCGCACAGATACGCAGTATTTT.

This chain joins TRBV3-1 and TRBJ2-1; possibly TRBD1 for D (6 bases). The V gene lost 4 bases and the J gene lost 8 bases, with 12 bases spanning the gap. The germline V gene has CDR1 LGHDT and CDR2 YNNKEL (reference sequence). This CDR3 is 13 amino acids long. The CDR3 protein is CASSPLQGYEQFF. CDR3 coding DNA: TGTGCCAGCAGCCCCCTCCAGGGGTATGAGCAGTTCTTC.

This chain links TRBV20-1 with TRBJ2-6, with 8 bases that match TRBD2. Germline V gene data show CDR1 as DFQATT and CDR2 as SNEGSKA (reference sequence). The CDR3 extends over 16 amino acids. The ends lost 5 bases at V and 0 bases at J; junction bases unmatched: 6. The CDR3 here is CSADLAGISGANVLTF. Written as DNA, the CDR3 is TGCAGTGCTGATCTAGCGGGCATCTCTGGGGCCAACGTCCTGACTTTC.

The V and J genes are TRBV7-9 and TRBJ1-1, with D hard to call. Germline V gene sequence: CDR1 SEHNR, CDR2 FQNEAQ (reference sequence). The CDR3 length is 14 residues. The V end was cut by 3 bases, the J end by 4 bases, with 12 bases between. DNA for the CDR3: TGTGCCAGCAGCTTCATCCCGGGAATCACTGAAGCTTTCTTT. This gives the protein CASSFIPGITEAFF.

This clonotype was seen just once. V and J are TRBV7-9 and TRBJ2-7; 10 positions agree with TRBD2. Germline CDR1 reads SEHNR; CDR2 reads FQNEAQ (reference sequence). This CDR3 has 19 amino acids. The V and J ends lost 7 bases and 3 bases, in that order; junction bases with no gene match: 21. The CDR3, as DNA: TGTGCCAGCAACCGTGTTCAGGGGGCAGACGAGCGGGAGGGCTACGAGCAGTACTTC. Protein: CASNRVQGADEREGYEQYF.

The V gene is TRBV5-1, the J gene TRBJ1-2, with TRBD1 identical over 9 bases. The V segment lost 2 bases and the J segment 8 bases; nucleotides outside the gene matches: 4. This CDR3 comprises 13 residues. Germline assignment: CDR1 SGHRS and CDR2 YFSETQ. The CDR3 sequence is CASSLQGAVGYTF. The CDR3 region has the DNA TGCGCCAGCAGCTTACAGGGGGCTGTCGGCTACACCTTC.